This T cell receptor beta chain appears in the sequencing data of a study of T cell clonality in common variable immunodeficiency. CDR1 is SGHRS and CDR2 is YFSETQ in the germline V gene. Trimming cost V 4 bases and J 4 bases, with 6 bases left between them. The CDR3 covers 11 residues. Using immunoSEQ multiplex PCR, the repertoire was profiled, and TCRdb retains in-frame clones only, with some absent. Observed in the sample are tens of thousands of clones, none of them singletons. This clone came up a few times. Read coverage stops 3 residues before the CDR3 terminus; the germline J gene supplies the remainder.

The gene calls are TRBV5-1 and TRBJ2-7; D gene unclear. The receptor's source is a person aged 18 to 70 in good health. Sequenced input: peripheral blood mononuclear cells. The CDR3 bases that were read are TGCGCCAGCAGCGCCACATACGAG. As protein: CASSATYE. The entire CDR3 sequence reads CASSATYEQYF.